This T cell receptor beta chain was captured by sequencing in a study of cytomegalovirus exposure and HLA in healthy donors (TCRdb year 2017). With regard to the full study: An earlier analysis of 587 of the donors reported about 280 Gb of sequence data and about 120 million unique TCR beta sequences obtained from around 190 million T cells. About 310 gigabases of sequencing data and 70 million to 100 million unique TCR sequences were included in an early release covering 550 to 800 HLA-typed donors. Of the roughly 390 genotyped donors, roughly 76% were placed in the genetic ancestry cluster associated with self-reported Caucasian donors. The study aimed to test whether signatures of past pathogen exposure could be identified by cataloging public T cell receptors. The study used immunosequencing to profile the T cell repertoires of several hundred subjects and linked those repertoires to cytomegalovirus serostatus. Along with the roughly 710-subject first cohort, a separate validation cohort of over 90 different subjects was used. The study combined high-throughput TCR immunosequencing, statistical association of individual TCRs with disease status, and machine learning to predict cytomegalovirus infection status. To study patterns of TCR occurrence, a later analysis re-analyzed previously published TCR beta repertoires from hundreds of donors and added high-resolution HLA genotyping. Rather than drawing on any new phenotypic data, the later analysis identified candidate immune exposures from TCR beta sequences and the way those sequences occurred across donors. An earlier analysis of fewer than 750 of the donors used high-throughput TCR beta sequencing to judge whether each TCR beta V gene segment behaved as functional or pseudogenic. Donor age, sex, ethnicity and CMV serostatus were compiled together with the repertoire data. In a later genetic analysis, genome-wide SNP genotypes for about 55% of the roughly 700 donors were used, and that subset was treated as a discovery cohort. All discovery cohort repertoires had been generated using a single sequencing platform. HLA typing covered class I and class II loci at four-digit resolution. The number of donors typed differed by locus, with about 620-630 for A, B, C, DRB1 and DQB1, 522 for DQA1, approximately 570 for DPA1, and over 400 for DPB1. Four to six DR-DQ haplotypes were handled as single units for association and clustering, since linkage in the cohort was strong. On average, roughly 240,000 unique TCR beta nucleotide sequences were sequenced per donor among about 400 genotyped donors of the cohort, with roughly 18% of those sequences being non-productive. What the work shows at the level of the full study, not this receptor alone: According to a later analysis, TCR association rates differed among HLA loci, with DRB1 alleles showing the most associated TCRs and HLA-C alleles showing the fewest. A total of 150 or so TCR beta chains were listed by the study as associated with cytomegalovirus. Some IMGT-functional V segments, including TRBV6-2 and TRBV6-3, could not be told apart with the 87-base-pair reads, so those segments were excluded. The sequencing pipeline was judged likely to have produced a cluster of highly shared sequence variants as a technical artifact. When HLA alleles, especially DR and DQ, strongly co-occurred, TCR associations were difficult to assign to individual alleles. The earlier analysis of 587 of the donors excluded 15 to 20 rarely observed V segments, including chromosome 9 orphons, because counts were too low. Across donors, most TCR sequences were observed very rarely, whereas some public TCRs were present in many individuals. Because some donors lacked HLA typing at each locus, the association tests relied only on the typed subset. The classifier was reported to diagnose cytomegalovirus status with high specificity and sensitivity in both the original and validation cohorts. In this cohort, only TCR beta chains were sequenced, and detectable features were limited by the absence of alpha or paired-chain data. A further reported finding was that TCR beta sequences accurately predicted the HLA-A and HLA-B alleles for most subjects in the first cohort. In a later genetic analysis, a missense DCLRE1C variant was associated with V-gene and J-gene trimming of TCR beta chains, and the association was replicated in an independent cohort. A later analysis reported that several top co-occurrence clusters appeared linked to parvovirus B19, influenza, CMV and Epstein-Barr virus. Roughly uniform sequencing depth across donors was assumed in presence/absence analyses, although this assumption may not hold. CMV serostatus was the only immune exposure information available for the cohort. In vitro tests confirmed that a few of the cytomegalovirus-associated TCR beta chains recognize cytomegalovirus antigens. The authors suggested that the approach could potentially be generalized to other disease states and immunological phenotypes. Linkage disequilibrium might explain the correlated functional status among segregating V segments, but an unknown experimental factor could not be ruled out. In a later analysis, about 17,000 TCR beta sequences were associated with specific HLA alleles at a false discovery rate of 0.05. An earlier analysis of 587 of the donors showed that most TCR beta V segments appeared in productive rearrangements either about 87% or about 30% of the time, which broadly matched IMGT annotations. A later genetic analysis reported fewer N-insertions in productive TCRs among donors in an Asian-associated ancestry cluster than the approximately 670-donor mean. Compared with equally common non-associated chains, HLA-associated TCR beta chains in a later analysis were more clonally expanded and had lower generation probabilities. A later analysis found that most CMV-associated TCR beta chains appeared HLA-restricted, with HLA associations seemingly driven largely by CMV exposure.

Library prep was done by the immunoSEQ multiplex PCR assay. For the multiplex PCR, a mixture combining 60 forward primers for TCR Vbeta segments and 13 reverse primers for TCR Jbeta segments was used. Amplification of the CDR3 region of rearranged TCR beta genes was performed with a multiplex PCR assay on genomic DNA. The amplified TCR beta libraries were sequenced on the Illumina HiSeq System as 87-base-pair reads. Processing in the source paper ran as follows. Across the roughly 670 repertoires, a later analysis counted about 81 million unique TCR beta chains, roughly 11 million of which were shared by at least two donors. To remove PCR and sequencing errors, raw reads were error-corrected and collapsed into unique sequences using a nearest-neighbor algorithm that merged closely related sequences. Alignment of CDR3 sequences to IMGT reference sequences was used to assign V, D and J gene segments. For a sequence to be retained, a match of at least six nucleotides to both a V gene segment and a J gene segment was required. A rearrangement was called productive if the CDR3 had no stop codons and remained in frame with V and J, and every other rearrangement was called non-productive. Following IMGT convention, CDR3 was defined as the stretch from the second conserved V-encoded cysteine up to the conserved J-encoded phenylalanine. Sequences without an unambiguous match to a single V gene segment were excluded from the earlier analysis of approximately 560 of the donors. In an earlier analysis of roughly 600 of the donors, a V segment was called functional when productive rearrangements were above 56.7%, and segregating when the standard deviation between donors exceeded 5%. A statistical classification framework was built for diagnosing cytomegalovirus status from the catalog of TCR beta chain sequences. In a later analysis, TCR nucleotide sequences were compared against IMGT/GENE-DB human TR gene sequences so that V and J genes could be assigned. Using the TCRdist pipeline, a later analysis assigned CDR3 sequences along with most-parsimonious VDJ recombination scenarios. In a later analysis, every TCR beta chain was defined by the combination of its CDR3 amino acid sequence and its V-gene family, and reads without a unique V-gene family were dropped. As a way to deal with suspected cross-contamination and a sequencing artifact, a later analysis dropped more than 500 nucleotide sequences that were highly shared and had low generation probability. For each public chain, a later analysis derived a clonal expansion index from normalized ranks of inferred template counts within each repertoire. In a later analysis, generation probabilities were computed with a VDJ recombination model fitted to out-of-frame rearrangements, and the resulting probabilities were checked against IGoR. Hypergeometric tests were used in a later analysis to score TCR-TCR, TCR-HLA and TCR-CMV co-occurrence, with a repertoire-size bias correction applied to the TCR pairs. False discovery rates were estimated in a later analysis by permuting HLA or CMV assignments 20 times. In a later analysis, co-occurring TCRs were grouped using DBSCAN, with TCRdist sequence similarity added in when clustering inside HLA-allele-positive subsets. Repertoires with fewer than 30,000 or more than 120,000 public chains were left out of co-occurrence clustering, as were a handful of repertoires with anomalous nucleotide sharing. The table was pulled from immuneACCESS by TCRdb, which kept in-frame rearrangements only. Such tables lose some clones; where checked, under half of the loss comes from unresolved V genes, and the rest has no known cause. D and trimming come from the DNA, and the V and J calls and clone size come from that table. Present in this sample are 210,000 or so clones, about 77% of which were seen just once. The ten largest clones represent over 2% of the sample.

With respect to this clone: Its antigen is currently not known. Per-base qualities were not stored, and no clone one base away is much larger.

Its CDR3 holds 15 amino acids, cysteine through phenylalanine. Solely the CDR3 DNA is kept, with 45 bases framed from the first base. Germline trimming: 3 bases from V, 3 bases from J; junction bases outside gene matches: 2. The germline V gene encodes CDR1 SNHLY and CDR2 FYNNEI. The cohort consisted of 650 to 700 healthy bone marrow donors. At the time of sampling, every cohort member was nominally healthy, though immune exposures that went unrecorded were likely present. The donor tested CMV seropositive, placing the donor among the 250 to 300 seropositive members of the cohort. A peripheral blood sample was provided by each donor, and peripheral blood mononuclear cells were used for TCR beta sequencing. Genomic DNA extraction from the blood cell samples was performed with the Qiagen DNeasy Blood Extraction Kit.

The sample consisted of PBMCs. The chain is assembled from TRBV2 and TRBJ2-1, and TRBD2 aligns with 10 junction nucleotides. This receptor was obtained from a woman aged 25-40 years in good health and CMV-seropositive. CDR3 reads: CASSDRTSGYNEQFF. The nucleotide sequence reads as follows: TGTGCCAGCAGTGATAGGACTAGCGGCTACAATGAGCAGTTCTTC.